The sequence of this T cell receptor (beta chain) was determined in a study of blood T cell repertoires in COVID-19. In the original workflow: It was from reference gene primer amplification that nucleated cell counts were estimated. Using immunoSEQ multiplex PCR, the repertoire was profiled, and TCRdb retains in-frame clones only, with some absent. V and J calls and clone size are those listed in that table; D and trimming were worked out from the DNA. The sample lists about 300,000 clones; around 90% were seen once. Germline values: CDR1 ENHRY, CDR2 SYGVKD. The CDR3 runs 16 residues. Trimming cost V 5 bases and J 3 bases, with 17 bases left between them.

The V and J genes are TRBV10-3 and TRBJ1-3, with D possibly TRBD1 on 6 matching bases. The receptor comes from a woman in her twenties or thirties who had recovered from COVID-19. Sequencing used PBMCs or T cells enriched from blood (not recorded which). The CDR3 DNA reads TGTGCCATCAGTACAATTGCAGGGGCTCATGGAAACACCATATATTTT. This gives the protein CAISTIAGAHGNTIYF.